This entry is about one TCR beta chain. Its cognate antigen is unknown. This entry is derived from a study of cytomegalovirus exposure and HLA in healthy donors. Study-level findings and limits: In a later analysis, HLA-C alleles had the fewest associated TCRs, DRB1 alleles the most. An analysis that was carried out later associated 15,000 to 20,000 TCR beta sequences with HLA alleles at 0.05 false discovery rate. In an earlier analysis, in some 540 donors, most V segments appeared productive either ~90% or ~30% of the time.

Despite likely unrecorded immune exposures, the donors were nominally healthy at the time of sampling. The PCR employed 60 Vbeta primers together with 13 Jbeta primers. The data were produced by immunoSEQ multiplex PCR, yet TCRdb's version contains in-frame clones alone and is incomplete. The table shows around 140,000 clones, with 66% occurring only once. Germline V gene lookup returns CDR1 MDHEN and CDR2 SYDVKM. This CDR3 spans 16 amino acids. V lost 5 bases to trimming and J lost 2 bases; unmatched junction nucleotides: 4. This TCR was sampled from a woman aged 55 to 70 in good health and CMV-seronegative. V and J are TRBV28 and TRBJ2-3, with 13 bases aligning to TRBD2. Specimen: PBMCs. The CDR3 nucleotides are TGTGCCAGCAGTCCGACTAGCGGGAGGATCACAGATACGCAGTATTTT. Translation: CASSPTSGRITDTQYF.